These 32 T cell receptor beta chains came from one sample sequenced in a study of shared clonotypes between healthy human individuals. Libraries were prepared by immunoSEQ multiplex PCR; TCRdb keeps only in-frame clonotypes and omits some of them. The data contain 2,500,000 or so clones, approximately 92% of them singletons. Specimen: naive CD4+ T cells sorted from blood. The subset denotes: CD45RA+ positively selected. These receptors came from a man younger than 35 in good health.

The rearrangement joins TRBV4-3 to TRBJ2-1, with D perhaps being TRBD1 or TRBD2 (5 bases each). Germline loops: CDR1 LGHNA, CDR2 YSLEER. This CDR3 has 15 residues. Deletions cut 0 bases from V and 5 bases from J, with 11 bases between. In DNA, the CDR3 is TGCGCCAGCAGCCAAGATAGGGGACGCAACAATGAGCAGTTCTTC. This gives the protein CASSQDRGRNNEQFF.

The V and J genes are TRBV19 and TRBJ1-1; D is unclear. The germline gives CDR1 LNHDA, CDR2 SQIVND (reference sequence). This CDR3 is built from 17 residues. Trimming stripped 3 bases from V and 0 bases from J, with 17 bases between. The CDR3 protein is CASSINPMGALNTEAFF. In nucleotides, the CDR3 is TGTGCCAGTAGTATCAACCCCATGGGTGCCTTGAACACTGAAGCTTTCTTT. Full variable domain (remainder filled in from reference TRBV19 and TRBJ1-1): DGGITQSPKYLFRKEGQNVTLSCEQNLNHDAMYWYRQDPGQGLRLIYYSQIVNDFQKGDIAEGYSVSREKKESFPLTVTSAQKNPTAFYLCASSINPMGALNTEAFFGQGTRLTVV.

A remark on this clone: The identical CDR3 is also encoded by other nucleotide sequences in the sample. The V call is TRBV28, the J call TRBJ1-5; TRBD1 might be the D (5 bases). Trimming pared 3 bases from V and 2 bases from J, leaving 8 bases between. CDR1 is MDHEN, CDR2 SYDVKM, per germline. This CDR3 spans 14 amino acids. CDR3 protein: CASSLGGGNQPQHF. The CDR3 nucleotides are TGTGCCAGCAGTTTGGGAGGGGGCAATCAGCCCCAGCATTTT. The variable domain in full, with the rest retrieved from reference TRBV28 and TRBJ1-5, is DVKVTQSSRYLVKRTGEKVFLECVQDMDHENMFWYRQDPGLGLRLIYFSYDVKMKEKGDIPEGYSVSREKKERFSLILESASTNQTSMYLCASSLGGGNQPQHFGDGTRLSIL.

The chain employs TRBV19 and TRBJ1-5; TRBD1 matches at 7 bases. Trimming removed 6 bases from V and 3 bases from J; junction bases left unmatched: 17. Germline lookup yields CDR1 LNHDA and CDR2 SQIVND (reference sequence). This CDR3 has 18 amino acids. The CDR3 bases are TGTGCCAGTAGACCGGGACCTCTATCCAGGGGGTACAATCAGCCCCAGCATTTT. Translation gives CASRPGPLSRGYNQPQHF.

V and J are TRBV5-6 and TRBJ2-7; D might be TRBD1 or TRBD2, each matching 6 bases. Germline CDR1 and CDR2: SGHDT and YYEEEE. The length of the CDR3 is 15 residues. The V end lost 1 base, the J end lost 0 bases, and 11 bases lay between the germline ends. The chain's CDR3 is CASSLRGLSSYEQYF. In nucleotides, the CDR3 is TGTGCCAGCAGCTTGCGGGGGCTCTCCTCCTACGAGCAGTACTTC. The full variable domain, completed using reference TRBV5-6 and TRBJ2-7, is DAGVTQSPTHLIKTRGQQVTLRCSPKSGHDTVSWYQQALGQGPQFIFQYYEEEERQRGNFPDRFSGHQFPNYSSELNVNALLLGDSALYLCASSLRGLSSYEQYFGPGTRLTVT.

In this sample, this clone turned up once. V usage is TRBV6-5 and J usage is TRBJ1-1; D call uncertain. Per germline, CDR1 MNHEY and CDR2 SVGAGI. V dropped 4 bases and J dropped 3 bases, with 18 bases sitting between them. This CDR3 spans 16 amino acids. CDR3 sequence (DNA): TGTGCCAGCAGTTCTGGACGGACGCCGGGGTACACTGAAGCTTTCTTT. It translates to CASSSGRTPGYTEAFF.

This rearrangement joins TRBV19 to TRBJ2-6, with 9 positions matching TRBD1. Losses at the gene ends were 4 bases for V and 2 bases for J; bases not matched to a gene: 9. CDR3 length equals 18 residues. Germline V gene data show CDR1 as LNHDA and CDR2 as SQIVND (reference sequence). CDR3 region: CASSTSGTGTPGANVLTF. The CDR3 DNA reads TGTGCCAGTAGTACTTCCGGGACAGGGACCCCTGGGGCCAACGTCCTGACTTTC.

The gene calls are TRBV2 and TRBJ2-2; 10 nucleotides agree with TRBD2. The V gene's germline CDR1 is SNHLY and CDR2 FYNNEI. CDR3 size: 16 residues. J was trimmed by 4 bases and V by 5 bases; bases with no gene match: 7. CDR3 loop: CASSTLAGVSTGELFF. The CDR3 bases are TGTGCCAGCAGTACCCTAGCGGGAGTAAGCACCGGGGAGCTGTTTTTT.

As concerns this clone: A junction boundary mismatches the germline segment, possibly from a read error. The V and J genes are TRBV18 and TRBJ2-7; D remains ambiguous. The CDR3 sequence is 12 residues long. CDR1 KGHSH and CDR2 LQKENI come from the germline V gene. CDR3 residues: CASSLFSNEQYF. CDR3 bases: TGTGCCAGCTCCCTCTTCTCCAACGAGCAGTACTTC.

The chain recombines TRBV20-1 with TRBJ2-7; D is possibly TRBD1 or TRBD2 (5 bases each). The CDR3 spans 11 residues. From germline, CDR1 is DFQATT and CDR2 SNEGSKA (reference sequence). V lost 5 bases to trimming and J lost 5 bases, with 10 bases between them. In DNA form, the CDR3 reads TGCAGTGCTGGGGACCTCCACGAGCAGTACTTC. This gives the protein CSAGDLHEQYF.

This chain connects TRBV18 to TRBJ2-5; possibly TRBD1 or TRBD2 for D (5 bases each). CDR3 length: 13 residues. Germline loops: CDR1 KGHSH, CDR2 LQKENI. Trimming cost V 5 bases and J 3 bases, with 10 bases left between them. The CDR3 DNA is TGTGCCAGCTCAACGGGACGGAAAGAGACCCAGTACTTC. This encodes CASSTGRKETQYF.

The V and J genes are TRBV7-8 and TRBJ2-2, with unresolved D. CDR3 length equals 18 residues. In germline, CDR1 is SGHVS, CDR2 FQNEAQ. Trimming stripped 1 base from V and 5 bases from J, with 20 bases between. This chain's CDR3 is CASSLVGTSRARTGELFF. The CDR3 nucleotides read TGTGCCAGCAGCTTAGTCGGAACATCTAGGGCGCGTACCGGGGAGCTGTTTTTT.

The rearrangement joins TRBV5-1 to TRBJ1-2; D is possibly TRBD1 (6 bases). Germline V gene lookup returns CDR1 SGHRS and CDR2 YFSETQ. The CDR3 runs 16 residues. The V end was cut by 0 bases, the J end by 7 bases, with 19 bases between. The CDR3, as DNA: TGCGCCAGCAGCTTGGAACAGGGATTTGGCATTGGTGGCTACACCTTC. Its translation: CASSLEQGFGIGGYTF.

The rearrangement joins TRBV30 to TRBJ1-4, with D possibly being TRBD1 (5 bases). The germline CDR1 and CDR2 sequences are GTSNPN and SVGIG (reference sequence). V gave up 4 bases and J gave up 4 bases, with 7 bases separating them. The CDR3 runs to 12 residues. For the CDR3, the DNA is TGTGCCTGGAAACAGGATAATGAAAAACTGTTTTTT. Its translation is CAWKQDNEKLFF.

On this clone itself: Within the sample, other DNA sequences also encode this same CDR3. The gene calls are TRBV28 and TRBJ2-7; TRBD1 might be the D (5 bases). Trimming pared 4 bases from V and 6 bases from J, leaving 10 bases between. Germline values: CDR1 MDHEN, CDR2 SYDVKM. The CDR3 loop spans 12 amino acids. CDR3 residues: CASSSPRVEQYF. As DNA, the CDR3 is TGTGCCAGCAGTTCCCCCAGGGTCGAGCAGTACTTC.

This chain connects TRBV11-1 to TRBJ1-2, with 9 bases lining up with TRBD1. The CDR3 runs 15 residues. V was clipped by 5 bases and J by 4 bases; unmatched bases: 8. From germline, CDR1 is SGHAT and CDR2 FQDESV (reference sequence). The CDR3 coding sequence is TGTGCCAGCAGCCTCCAACAGGGGGCGGGCTATGGCTACACCTTC. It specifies CASSLQQGAGYGYTF.

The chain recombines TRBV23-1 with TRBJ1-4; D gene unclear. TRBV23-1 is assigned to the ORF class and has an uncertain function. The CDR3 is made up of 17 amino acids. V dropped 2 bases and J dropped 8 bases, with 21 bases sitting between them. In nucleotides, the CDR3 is TGCGCCAGCAGTCAAAAGGGAGGAACCTCTGGAAAGGAAAAACTGTTTTTT. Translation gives CASSQKGGTSGKEKLFF.

The CDR3 nucleotides are TGCGCCAGCAGCCCCCGGGGACAGGGAATTTACGGCGGAGAGACCCAGTACTTC. This translates into CASSPRGQGIYGGETQYF. The chain links TRBV5-1 to TRBJ2-5, with TRBD1 matching over 9 bases. CDR1 and CDR2 from the germline V gene are SGHRS and YFSETQ. The ends lost 4 bases at V and 4 bases at J; junction bases unmatched: 17. There are 18 residues in the CDR3.

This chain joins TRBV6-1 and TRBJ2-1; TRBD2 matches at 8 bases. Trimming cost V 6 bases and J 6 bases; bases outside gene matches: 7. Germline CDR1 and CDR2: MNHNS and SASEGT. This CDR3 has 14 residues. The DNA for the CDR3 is TGTGCCAGCAGCCCAAGCGGGAGCGTCAATGAGCAGTTCTTC. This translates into CASSPSGSVNEQFF.

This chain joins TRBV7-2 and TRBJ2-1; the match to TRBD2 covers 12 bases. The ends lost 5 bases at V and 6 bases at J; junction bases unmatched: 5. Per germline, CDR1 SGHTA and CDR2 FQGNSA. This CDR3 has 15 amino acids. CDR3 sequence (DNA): TGTGCCAGCAGCCCAGGACTAGCGGGGCGCAATGAGCAGTTCTTC. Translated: CASSPGLAGRNEQFF. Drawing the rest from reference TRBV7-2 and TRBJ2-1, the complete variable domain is GAGVSQSPSNKVTEKGKDVELRCDPISGHTALYWYRQSLGQGLEFLIYFQGNSAPDKSGLPSDRFSAERTGGSVSTLTIQRTQQEDSAVYLCASSPGLAGRNEQFFGPGTRLTVL.

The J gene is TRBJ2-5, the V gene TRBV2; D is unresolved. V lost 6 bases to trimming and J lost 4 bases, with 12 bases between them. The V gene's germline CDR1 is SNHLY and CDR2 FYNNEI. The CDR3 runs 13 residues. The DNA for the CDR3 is TGTGCCAGCAGGGACCCGGTTCCAGAGACCCAGTACTTC. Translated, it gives CASRDPVPETQYF. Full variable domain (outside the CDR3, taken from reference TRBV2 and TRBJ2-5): EPEVTQTPSHQVTQMGQEVILRCVPISNHLYFYWYRQILGQKVEFLVSFYNNEISEKSEIFDDQFSVERPDGSNFTLKIRSTKLEDSAMYFCASRDPVPETQYFGPGTRLLVL.

The CDR3 region has the DNA TGTGCCAGCAGTGCCCGATCTGGGACAGGGGTTAGCTCCTATAATTCACCCCTCCACTTT. Its protein product is CASSARSGTGVSSYNSPLHF. The chain couples TRBV6-1 to TRBJ1-6; 10 bases fit TRBD1. CDR3 length: 20 residues. V gave up 4 bases and J gave up 0 bases; unmatched junction bases: 12. In germline, CDR1 is MNHNS, CDR2 SASEGT.

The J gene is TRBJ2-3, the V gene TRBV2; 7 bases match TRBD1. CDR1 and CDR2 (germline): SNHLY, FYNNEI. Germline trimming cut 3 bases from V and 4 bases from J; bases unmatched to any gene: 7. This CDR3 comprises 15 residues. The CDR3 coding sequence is TGTGCCAGCAGTGAGTCAGGGGGAAAGGCAGATACGCAGTATTTT. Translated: CASSESGGKADTQYF.

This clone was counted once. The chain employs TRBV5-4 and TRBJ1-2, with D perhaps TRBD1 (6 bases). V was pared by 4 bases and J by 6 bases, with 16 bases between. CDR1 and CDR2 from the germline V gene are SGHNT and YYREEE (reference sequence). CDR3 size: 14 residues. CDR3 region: CASSLPGGEDGYTF. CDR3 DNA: TGTGCCAGCAGCCTTCCGGGGGGCGAGGATGGCTACACCTTC.

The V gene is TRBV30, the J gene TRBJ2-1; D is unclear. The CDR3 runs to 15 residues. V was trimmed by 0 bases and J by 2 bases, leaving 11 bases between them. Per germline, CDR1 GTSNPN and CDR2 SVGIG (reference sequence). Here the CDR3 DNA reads TGTGCCTGGAGTGTGGCCGGGTATACCTACAATGAGCAGTTCTTC. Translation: CAWSVAGYTYNEQFF.

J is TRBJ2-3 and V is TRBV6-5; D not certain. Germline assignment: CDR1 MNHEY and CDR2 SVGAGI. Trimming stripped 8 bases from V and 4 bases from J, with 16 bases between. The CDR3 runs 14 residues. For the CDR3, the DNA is TGTGCCAGCGCCCCTCGGGCCTCCGCAGATACGCAGTATTTT. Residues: CASAPRASADTQYF.

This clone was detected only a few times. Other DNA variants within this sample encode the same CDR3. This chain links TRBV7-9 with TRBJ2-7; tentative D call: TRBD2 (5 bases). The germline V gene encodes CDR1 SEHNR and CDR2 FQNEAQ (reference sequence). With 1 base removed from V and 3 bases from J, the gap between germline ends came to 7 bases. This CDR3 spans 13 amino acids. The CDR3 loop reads CASSLVEGYEQYF. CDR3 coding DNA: TGTGCCAGCAGCTTAGTTGAGGGCTACGAGCAGTACTTC.

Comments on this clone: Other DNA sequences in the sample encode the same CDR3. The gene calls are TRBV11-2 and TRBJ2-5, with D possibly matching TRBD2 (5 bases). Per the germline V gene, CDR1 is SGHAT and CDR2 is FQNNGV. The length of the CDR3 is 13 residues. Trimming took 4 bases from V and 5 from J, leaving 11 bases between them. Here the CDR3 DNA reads TGTGCCAGCAGCTCCGGACTGGGGGAGACCCAGTACTTC. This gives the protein CASSSGLGETQYF.

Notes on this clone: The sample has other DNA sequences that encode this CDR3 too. As DNA, the CDR3 is TGTGCCAGCAGTGGGGGGGGGCCGAACACTGAAGCTTTCTTT. Protein product: CASSGGGPNTEAFF. The V call is TRBV2, the J call TRBJ1-1; TRBD1 is a possible D gene (6 bases). V shed 4 bases and J shed 1 base, with 10 bases lying between them. The CDR3 spans 14 residues. The germline V gene encodes CDR1 SNHLY and CDR2 FYNNEI.

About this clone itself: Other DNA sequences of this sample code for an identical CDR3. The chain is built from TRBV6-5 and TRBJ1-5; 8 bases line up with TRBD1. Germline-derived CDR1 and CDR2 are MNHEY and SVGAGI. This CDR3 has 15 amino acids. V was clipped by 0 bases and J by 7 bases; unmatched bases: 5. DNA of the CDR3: TGTGCCAGCAGTTACTCGGCAGGGGGCGGCCAGCCCCAGCATTTT. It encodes CASSYSAGGGQPQHF.

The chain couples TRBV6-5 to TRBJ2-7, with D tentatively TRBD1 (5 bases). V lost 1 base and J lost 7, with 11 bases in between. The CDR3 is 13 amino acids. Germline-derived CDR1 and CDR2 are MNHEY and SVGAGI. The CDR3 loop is CASSYWPQGEQYF. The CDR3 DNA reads TGTGCCAGCAGTTACTGGCCCCAGGGAGAGCAGTACTTC.

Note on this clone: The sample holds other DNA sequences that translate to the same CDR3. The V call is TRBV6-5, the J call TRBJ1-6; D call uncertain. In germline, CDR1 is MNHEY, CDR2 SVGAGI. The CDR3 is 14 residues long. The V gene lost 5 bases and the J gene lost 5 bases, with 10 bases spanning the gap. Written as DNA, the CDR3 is TGTGCCAGCAGTCGGGGTAGGGATAATTCACCCCTCCACTTT. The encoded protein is CASSRGRDNSPLHF.